This is a list of T cell receptor beta chains from one sample in a study of cytomegalovirus exposure and HLA in healthy donors. Sequencing used immunoSEQ multiplex PCR; TCRdb keeps in-frame clones, though not all of them. This table holds fewer than 250,000 clones, about 87% found once. The sequenced material came from PBMCs. These TCRs come from a man younger than 35 in good health and CMV-seronegative. CDR3s include the opening cysteine and the closing phenylalanine or tryptophan. The D gene is left open where the match is weak. Clone size is given for some rows only: seen once, a few or many times, or a class if the clone is expanded.

>TRBV5-1|-|TRBJ2-7|TRBD2
TGCGCCAGCAGCTCCCTAGCGGGAGTTACCTACGAGCAGTACTTC
CASSSLAGVTYEQYF
>TRBV6-5|-|TRBJ1-2|-
TGTGCCAGCACCGAAGTGGGGGGGCATCGCGGCTACACCTTC
CASTEVGGHRGYTF
>TRBV5-6|-|TRBJ2-3|-
TGTGCCAGCAGCCGCGGGTTAATCACAGATACGCAGTATTTT
CASSRGLITDTQYF
>TRBV20-1|-|TRBJ1-1|-
TGCAGTGCTAGTCAGACTGACGAAGCTTTCTTT
CSASQTDEAFF
>TRBV7-9|-|TRBJ2-7|-
TGTGCCAGCAGCCAGGGGAGGGGACCACACGAGCAGTACTTC
CASSQGRGPHEQYF
>TRBV5-1|-|TRBJ2-3|-
TGCGCCAGCAGCTTGGGACAGCTATCAGATACGCAGTATTTT
CASSLGQLSDTQYF
>TRBV4-3|-|TRBJ2-3|-
TGCGCCAGCAGCCCGACTAGCACAGATACGCAGTATTTT
CASSPTSTDTQYF
>TRBV27|-|TRBJ2-7|TRBD1
TGTGCCAGCAGTTTATCGTGGACAGGGCGCGAGCAGTACTTC
CASSLSWTGREQYF
>TRBV11-3|-|TRBJ1-1|-
TGTGCCAGCAGCTCCACAGGGAGTACTGAAGCTTTCTTT
CASSSTGSTEAFF
>TRBV30|-|TRBJ1-1|TRBD1
TGTGCCTGGAGTCAGGGACAGGGAGCCACTGAAGCTTTCTTT
CAWSQGQGATEAFF
>TRBV2|-|TRBJ1-6|-
TGTGCCAGCAGTTATGCAGGGGATTCACCCCTCCACTTT
CASSYAGDSPLHF
>TRBV11-2|-|TRBJ1-2|-
TGTGCCAGCAGCTTAGACACTTGGTTGGACTATGGCTACACCTTC
CASSLDTWLDYGYTF
>TRBV9|-|TRBJ2-3|-
TGTGCCAGCAGCGTAGGGGGGGAAACAGATACGCAGTATTTT
CASSVGGETDTQYF
>TRBV5-4|-|TRBJ2-3|TRBD1
TGTGCCAGCAGCCGAACCGGGACAGGGACAGATACGCAGTATTTT
CASSRTGTGTDTQYF
>TRBV6-1|once|TRBJ2-1|TRBD2
TGTGCCAGCAGTGGCCCCGGGACTAGCGGGATTAACAATGAGCAGTTCTTC
CASSGPGTSGINNEQFF
>TRBV29-1|-|TRBJ2-3|-
TGCAGCGTTGCTTCCACAGATACGCAGTATTTT
CSVASTDTQYF
>TRBV30|-|TRBJ2-7|-
TGTGCCTGGAGTCGGGACGAGCAGTACTTC
CAWSRDEQYF
>TRBV9|-|TRBJ2-7|-
TGTGCCAGCAGCGTAGCTGAGGGTAACGAGCAGTACTTC
CASSVAEGNEQYF
>TRBV7-2|-|TRBJ2-7|-
TGTGCCAGCAGCCTGGAAGGCGGGGTGAGCTCCTACGAGCAGTACTTC
CASSLEGGVSSYEQYF
>TRBV6-5|few|TRBJ1-6|TRBD1
TGTGCCAGCCGGGACAGTAATTCACCCCTCCACTTT
CASRDSNSPLHF
>TRBV4-3|-|TRBJ2-7|TRBD2
TGCGCCAGCAGCACCAGGTTCGGGGGGGCCGACGAGCAGTACTTC
CASSTRFGGADEQYF
>TRBV5-4|-|TRBJ2-2|-
TGTGCCAGCAGCTTGGACCCGGGTATTGGTGGCGGGGAGCTGTTTTTT
CASSLDPGIGGGELFF
>TRBV11-2|-|TRBJ2-3|-
TGTGCCAGCAGCTTAGGTACTAGTAGGACAGATACGCAGTATTTT
CASSLGTSRTDTQYF
>TRBV4-1|-|TRBJ2-1|TRBD2
TGCGCCAGCAGCCGAGCCGGGACTAGCGGGAGTTCCTATGAGCAGTTCTTC
CASSRAGTSGSSYEQFF
>TRBV4-1|-|TRBJ2-2|TRBD2
TGCGCCAGCAGCCAAGAGCCTAGCGGGCGGGCCGGGGAGCTGTTTTTT
CASSQEPSGRAGELFF
>TRBV27|-|TRBJ2-1|TRBD1
TGTGCCAGCAGCTTGTCGGGACAGACCTACAATGAGCAGTTCTTC
CASSLSGQTYNEQFF
>TRBV5-1|once|TRBJ1-4|TRBD1
TGCGCCAGCAGCTTACCAGGGGGTAGGGGTGAAAAACTGTTTTTT
CASSLPGGRGEKLFF
>TRBV7-2|-|TRBJ1-1|-
TGTGCCAGCCTAACGGGGACTGAAGCTTTCTTT
CASLTGTEAFF
>TRBV5-1|-|TRBJ1-4|-
TGCGCCAGCAGCTTGGCCGGGACTCAGGGTGAAAAACTGTTTTTT
CASSLAGTQGEKLFF
>TRBV5-6|once|TRBJ2-7|-
TGTGCCAGCGGGGCCTCCTACGAGCAGTACTTC
CASGASYEQYF
>TRBV7-3|-|TRBJ2-5|-
TGTGCCAGCAGCTTATCGGCGGGAAAAGAGACCCAGTACTTC
CASSLSAGKETQYF
>TRBV7-2|-|TRBJ1-2|-
TGTGCCAGCAGCTCCGACTTGAACTATGGCTACACCTTC
CASSSDLNYGYTF
>TRBV19|-|TRBJ2-3|-
TGTGCCAGTAGTGCCGGGACTGGCACAGATACGCAGTATTTT
CASSAGTGTDTQYF
>TRBV29-1|-|TRBJ1-1|TRBD1
TGCAGCGCCGACAGGGCGAACACTGAAGCTTTCTTT
CSADRANTEAFF
>TRBV2|-|TRBJ2-1|-
TGTGCCAGCAGTGAGTCGGGGTTTGGGAATGAGCAGTTCTTC
CASSESGFGNEQFF
>TRBV30|-|TRBJ2-3|TRBD1
TGTGCAATGCAGGGGGCTGGGGATACGCAGTATTTT
CAMQGAGDTQYF
>TRBV6-1|-|TRBJ2-2|-
TGTGCCAGCAGTAAAGAAGTTCGAAGCGGAATGAACACCGGGGAGCTGTTTTTT
CASSKEVRSGMNTGELFF
>TRBV11-2|-|TRBJ2-3|-
TGTGCCAGCAGCTTAGATGCGGGGGCCGTAGCAGATACGCAGTATTTT
CASSLDAGAVADTQYF
>TRBV5-1|-|TRBJ1-2|TRBD1
TGCGCCAGCAGCTTGGCCTTAAGACAGGGAGACTATGGCTACACCTTC
CASSLALRQGDYGYTF
>TRBV5-1|-|TRBJ2-3|-
TGCGCCAGCAGCTGGGGGGGCCAATTGAGCACAGATACGCAGTATTTT
CASSWGGQLSTDTQYF
>TRBV5-1|once|TRBJ2-5|TRBD2
TGCGCCAGCAGCCCATCCGACGGGAGGGTCGAGACCCAGTACTTC
CASSPSDGRVETQYF
>TRBV7-9|-|TRBJ2-1|-
TGTGCCAGCAGCCCATGGGCGGGCAGCTCCTACAATGAGCAGTTCTTC
CASSPWAGSSYNEQFF
>TRBV7-9|-|TRBJ2-7|TRBD1
TGTGCCAGCAGCCGGGGACAGGGCGGGGGCGAGCAGTACTTC
CASSRGQGGGEQYF
>TRBV20-1|-|TRBJ1-2|-
TGCAGTGCTAGGGGAGGGAATGGCTACACCTTC
CSARGGNGYTF